The 9 T cell receptor beta chains presented below share a single source sample, sequenced in a study of blood T cells in healthy people across ages. Primed by a sample-barcoded 5' primer and a J-beta primer mix, a second PCR proceeded for 7 to 11 cycles. TCRdb ran MiXCR on the 5' RACE reads and lists one entry per CDR3 protein. The data show roughly 1.4 million distinct CDR3 sequences, 55% to 75% seen once. Sequencing was done on a sample of blood. These receptors were taken from a man between 18 and 29 years old in good health.

In its sample, this clonotype was seen a few times. This chain links TRBV20-1 with TRBJ2-3; 7 bases align to TRBD2. V trimming: 0 bases; J trimming: 1 base; junction bases outside the gene matches: 4. Per germline, CDR1 DFQATT and CDR2 SNEGSKA (reference sequence). The CDR3 has 15 residues. The CDR3 nucleotides are TGCAGTGCTAGAGATCGAGCGGGACGCACAGATACGCAGTATTTT. Protein sequence: CSARDRAGRTDTQYF.

The V and J genes are TRBV11-2 and TRBJ2-3; TRBD1 matches 7 bases. Germline trimming cut 1 base from V and 3 bases from J; bases unmatched to any gene: 7. The CDR3 covers 16 residues. Germline-derived CDR1 and CDR2 are SGHAT and FQNNGV. CDR3 coding DNA: TGTGCCAGCAGCTTAGCGGCAGGGGGTAATACAGATACGCAGTATTTT. It yields the protein CASSLAAGGNTDTQYF.

This clonotype was counted only a few times. V and J are TRBV29-1 and TRBJ2-5, with D perhaps matching TRBD2 (6 bases). The CDR3 extends over 12 amino acids. The ends were cut back, 5 bases at V and 2 bases at J, with 9 bases in the middle. Germline assignment: CDR1 SQVTM and CDR2 ANQGSEA. This CDR3 is CSVSAGQETQYF. The CDR3, as DNA: TGCAGCGTTTCTGCGGGGCAAGAGACCCAGTACTTC.

This clonotype appeared a few times. The chain uses TRBV4-3 and TRBJ1-2; possible D gene TRBD1, 6 bases. In germline, CDR1 is LGHNA, CDR2 YSLEER. Trimming removed 1 base from V and 4 bases from J, with 19 bases in between. This CDR3 spans 17 amino acids. As DNA, the CDR3 is TGCGCCAGCAGCCAAGGAGTTCCGGACAGCTCCTTCTATGGCTACACCTTC. It is translated as CASSQGVPDSSFYGYTF.

As for this clonotype: This may arise from a read error, as a much more abundant clone is one base away. The genes are TRBV10-3 and TRBJ2-1, with a weak D call TRBD2 (6 bases). The germline CDR1 and CDR2 sequences are ENHRY and SYGVKD. The germline V and J ends were trimmed by 4 bases and 13 bases, with 20 bases remaining between them. CDR3 length: 14 amino acids. The CDR3 loop is CAISVGVAAGTQFF. The CDR3 DNA is TGTGCCATCAGTGTGGGGGTTGCTGCGGGGACCCAGTTCTTC.

The J gene is TRBJ2-7, the V gene TRBV14; D remains ambiguous. This CDR3 is built from 12 residues. Between the trimmed V and J ends, which lost 0 bases and 6 bases, there was a span of 6 bases. Germline lookup yields CDR1 SGHDN and CDR2 FVKESK. The CDR3 reads CASSQDHLEQYF. CDR3 in DNA: TGTGCCAGCAGCCAAGATCACCTCGAGCAGTACTTC.

The chain employs TRBV29-1 and TRBJ1-2; 7 bases fit TRBD1. CDR1 is SQVTM, CDR2 ANQGSEA, per germline. The CDR3 totals 13 residues. J lost 4 bases, V lost 4 bases, and 6 bases had no gene match. The CDR3 protein is CSVGTGGTYGYTF. CDR3 coding DNA: TGCAGCGTTGGGACAGGAGGTACCTATGGCTACACCTTC.

The chain joins TRBV5-6 to TRBJ2-7; either TRBD1 or TRBD2 may fit D (5 bases each). This CDR3 has 14 amino acids. V gave up 4 bases and J gave up 5 bases, with 16 bases separating them. Germline V gives CDR1 SGHDT, CDR2 YYEEEE. In DNA, the CDR3 is TGTGCCAGCAGCACCGGGACGGAGTTACACGAGCAGTACTTC. It codes for CASSTGTELHEQYF.

This clonotype came up many times. The CDR3 DNA sequence: TGTGCCAGCAGTGACTCCCCGGGACAGGGGACAAATGAGCAGTTCTTC. The encoded protein is CASSDSPGQGTNEQFF. The rearrangement links TRBV6-4 to TRBJ2-1; 10 bases are a match to TRBD1. This CDR3 has 16 residues. The germline CDR1 and CDR2 sequences are MRHNA and SNTAGT. Germline trimming cut 0 bases from V and 7 bases from J; bases unmatched to any gene: 6.